This TCR beta chain comes out of a study of CD8 T cells in ankylosing spondylitis. Library preparation for TCR beta used quantitative 5'-RACE with molecular barcodes. TCRdb called the 5' RACE reads again in MiXCR, with one record for every CDR3 protein. The sample yields fewer than 550,000 distinct CDR3 sequences, less than 6% seen once. CDR1 SEHNR and CDR2 FQNEAQ come from the germline V gene (reference sequence). V lost 6 bases to trimming and J lost 1 base; unmatched junction nucleotides: 5. This CDR3 region has 15 residues. Study-level findings and limits: Made up of several highly homologous variants, a TCR beta motif appeared characteristic of ankylosing spondylitis blood. Reported data indicate significant enrichment of disease-linked clones within matched ankylosing spondylitis synovial fluid. Disease-linked clones were found to be CD8+ and relatively rare in peripheral blood. Some of the motif variants had earlier been found in reactive arthritis patients' fluid and blood.

This clonotype was seen only once. What it recognizes is unknown. Sequencing input: blood, either unsorted or a sorted T cell fraction (not recorded which). This sequence joins TRBV7-9 and TRBJ1-3, with 8 bases fitting TRBD1. The TCR sequence derives from a male donor with ankylosing spondylitis. CDR3 in DNA: TGTGCCAGCAGAGCGGACAGGGTGTCTGGAAACACCATATATTTT. Protein sequence: CASRADRVSGNTIYF. The full variable domain, completed using reference TRBV7-9 and TRBJ1-3, is DTGVSQNPRHKITKRGQNVTFRCDPISEHNRLYWYRQTLGQGPEFLTYFQNEAQLEKSRLLSDRFSAERPKGSFSTLEIQRTEQGDSAMYLCASRADRVSGNTIYFGEGSWLTVV.